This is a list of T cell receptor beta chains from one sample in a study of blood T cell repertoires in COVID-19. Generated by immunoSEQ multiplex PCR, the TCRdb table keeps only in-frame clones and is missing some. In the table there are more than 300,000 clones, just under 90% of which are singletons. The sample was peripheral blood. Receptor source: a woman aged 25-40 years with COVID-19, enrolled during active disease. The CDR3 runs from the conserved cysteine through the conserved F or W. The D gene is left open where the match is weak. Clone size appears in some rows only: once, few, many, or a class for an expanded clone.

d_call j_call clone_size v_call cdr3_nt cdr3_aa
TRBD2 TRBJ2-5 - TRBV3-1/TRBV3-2 TGTGCCAGCAGCCAAGTGACGGGGGGACAAGAGACCCAGTACTTC CASSQVTGGQETQYF
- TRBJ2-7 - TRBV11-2 TGTGCCAGCAGCTTAGATCTCCCGGGTGGCCACGAGCAGTACTTC CASSLDLPGGHEQYF
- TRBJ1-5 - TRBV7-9 TGTGCCAGCAGCTACGGAAGCGGCAATCAGCCCCAGCATTTT CASSYGSGNQPQHF
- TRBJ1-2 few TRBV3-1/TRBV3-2 TGTGCCAGCAGCCAAGATTGGGCAGGGAGGCATGGCTACACCTTC CASSQDWAGRHGYTF
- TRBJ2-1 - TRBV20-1 TGCAGTGCTCCGTTAGATAAGCAGTTCTTC CSAPLDKQFF
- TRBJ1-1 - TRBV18 TGTGCCAGCTCACCCTCACAGGGAAACACTGAAGCTTTCTTT CASSPSQGNTEAFF
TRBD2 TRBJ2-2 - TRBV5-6 TGTGCCAGCAGCTTGAACGGGGGGATCACCGGGGAGCTGTTTTTT CASSLNGGITGELFF
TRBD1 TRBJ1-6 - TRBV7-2 TGTGCCAGCAGCGAGCAGGGACAGTTTAATTCACCCCTCCACTTT CASSEQGQFNSPLHF
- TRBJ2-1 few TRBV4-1 TGCGCCAGCAGCCAAGCGGCCTACAATGAGCAGTTCTTC CASSQAAYNEQFF
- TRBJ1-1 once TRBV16 TGTGCCAGCAGCCAAGGGGGGATCACTGAAGCTTTCTTT CASSQGGITEAFF
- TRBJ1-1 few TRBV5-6 TGTGCCAGCAGACAGACTATGAACACTGAAGCTTTCTTT CASRQTMNTEAFF
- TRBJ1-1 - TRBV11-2 TGTGCCAGCAGCTTAGCTGCGAGGAACACTGAAGCTTTCTTT CASSLAARNTEAFF
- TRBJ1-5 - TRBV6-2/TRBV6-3 TGTGCCAGCAGTTCCCCACGGGGTGGGAGCAATCAGCCCCAGCATTTT CASSSPRGGSNQPQHF
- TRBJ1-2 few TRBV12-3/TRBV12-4 TGTGCCAGCAGTTTAGGAACAGACTATGGCTACACCTTC CASSLGTDYGYTF
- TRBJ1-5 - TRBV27 TGTGCCAGCAGTTCTAGCTATGTCCGGGCCCAGCATTTT CASSSSYVRAQHF
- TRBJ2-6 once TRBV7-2 TGTGCCAGCAGCTTAAGGGGCACGAACTCTGGGGCCAACGTCCTGACTTTC CASSLRGTNSGANVLTF
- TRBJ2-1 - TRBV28 TGTGCCAGCAGTTCTTATGGGCTAGCGCCCACCTCCTACAATGAGCAGTTCTTC CASSSYGLAPTSYNEQFF
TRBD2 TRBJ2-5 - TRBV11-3 TGTGCCAGCAGTCCAGGGTTTAGCGGGGGAACGGAGACCCAGTACTTC CASSPGFSGGTETQYF
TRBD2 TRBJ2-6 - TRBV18 TGTGCCAGCTCACCACGATCTAGCGGGGACCCTGGGGCCAACGTCCTGACTTTC CASSPRSSGDPGANVLTF
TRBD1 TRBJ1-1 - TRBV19 TGTGCCAGTAGTTTTGGGACAGGGAACACTGAAGCTTTCTTT CASSFGTGNTEAFF
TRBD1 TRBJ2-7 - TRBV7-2 TGTGCCAGCAGCTTGGGACAGGGCCGGTACTTC CASSLGQGRYF
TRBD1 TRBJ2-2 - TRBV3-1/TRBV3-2 TGTGCCAGCCGCGGACAGGGCCGTGGGAACACCGGGGAGCTGTTTTTT CASRGQGRGNTGELFF
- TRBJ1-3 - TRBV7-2 TGTGCCAGCAGCTTACAGGGTTATGGAAACACCATATATTTT CASSLQGYGNTIYF
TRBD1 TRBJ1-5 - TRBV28 TGTGCCAGCAGTTTATTCGACAGGGTGGTTGGTCAGCCCCAGCATTTT CASSLFDRVVGQPQHF
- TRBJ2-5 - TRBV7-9 TGTGCCAGCAGTCCCCGCTTCTCGGGTGAGACCCAGTACTTC CASSPRFSGETQYF
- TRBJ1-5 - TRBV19 TGTGCCAGTGAACCGGGCGGGCGGGGAGACAATCAGCCCCAGCATTTT CASEPGGRGDNQPQHF
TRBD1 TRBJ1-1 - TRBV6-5 TGTGCCAGCAGTTACGGCCAACGGACAGGGTACACTGAAGCTTTCTTT CASSYGQRTGYTEAFF
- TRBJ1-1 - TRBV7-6 TGTGCCAGCAGCTTTCCCAGCGGAAAAGAGAACACTGAAGCTTTCTTT CASSFPSGKENTEAFF
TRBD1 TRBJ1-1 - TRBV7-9 TGTGCCAGCAGCTCTACAGGGGTAGGTCCTGAAGCTTTCTTT CASSSTGVGPEAFF
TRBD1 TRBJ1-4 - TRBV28 TGTGCCAGCAGTAGGACAGGGGGGGCTGAAAAACTGTTTTTT CASSRTGGAEKLFF
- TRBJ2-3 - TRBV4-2 TGTGCCAGCAGCCAAACTATACCTCGGGGGTTAGATACGCAGTATTTT CASSQTIPRGLDTQYF
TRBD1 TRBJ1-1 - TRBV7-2 TGTGCCAGCAGCCCTTTCCCGCTAGGACAGGGCCCCACTGAAGCTTTCTTT CASSPFPLGQGPTEAFF
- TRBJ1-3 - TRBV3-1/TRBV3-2 TGTGCCAGCAGCCCAGTTTCTGGAAACACCATATATTTT CASSPVSGNTIYF
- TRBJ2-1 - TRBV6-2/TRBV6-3 TGTGCCAGCAGTTACCCACTAGAAAATGAGCAGTTCTTC CASSYPLENEQFF